This is a list of T cell receptor beta chains from one sample in a study of blood T cell repertoires in COVID-19. The method was immunoSEQ multiplex PCR; TCRdb's version includes in-frame clones alone and lacks a portion of them. The repertoire holds fewer than 400,000 clones, with around 87% as singletons. The source material was PBMCs or T cells enriched from blood (not recorded which). These receptors all come from a woman aged 50 to 60 who had recovered from COVID-19. The conserved cysteine and the conserved F or W are not part of the CDR3 here. The D gene is left open where the match is weak.

CDR3aa: ASSSWQGYNEQF
d_gene: NA
j_gene: TRBJ2-1
v_gene: TRBV9

CDR3aa: ASSVEGAISGNTIY
d_gene: NA
j_gene: TRBJ1-3
v_gene: TRBV9

CDR3aa: ASDLGQGYNQPQH
d_gene: TRBD1
j_gene: TRBJ1-5
v_gene: TRBV19

CDR3aa: ASSHGAYGYT
d_gene: NA
j_gene: TRBJ1-2
v_gene: TRBV14

CDR3aa: ASSWGTVAREKLF
d_gene: TRBD1
j_gene: TRBJ1-4
v_gene: TRBV5-1

CDR3aa: ASKDSGRREKLF
d_gene: NA
j_gene: TRBJ1-4
v_gene: TRBV28

CDR3aa: ASGTSGETQY
d_gene: TRBD2
j_gene: TRBJ2-5
v_gene: TRBV5-4

CDR3aa: ASSPPIRTGTDTQY
d_gene: NA
j_gene: TRBJ2-3
v_gene: TRBV18

CDR3aa: ASSDGTNSYEQY
d_gene: NA
j_gene: TRBJ2-7
v_gene: TRBV19

CDR3aa: ASSLSTGANTGELF
d_gene: NA
j_gene: TRBJ2-2
v_gene: TRBV7-9

CDR3aa: ASSIGGTGNSPLH
d_gene: TRBD1
j_gene: TRBJ1-6
v_gene: TRBV19

CDR3aa: ASRGGQPNEKLF
d_gene: NA
j_gene: TRBJ1-4
v_gene: TRBV9

CDR3aa: ASGPAAQPQH
d_gene: NA
j_gene: TRBJ1-5
v_gene: TRBV19

CDR3aa: ASRGLGIAKNIQY
d_gene: NA
j_gene: TRBJ2-4
v_gene: TRBV2

CDR3aa: ASSQGFAGLFNQPQH
d_gene: NA
j_gene: TRBJ1-5
v_gene: TRBV4-1

CDR3aa: ASSYSQENTEAF
d_gene: NA
j_gene: TRBJ1-1
v_gene: TRBV6-5

CDR3aa: ASSQEAPRTDTQY
d_gene: NA
j_gene: TRBJ2-3
v_gene: TRBV4-1

CDR3aa: ASSLGWDFNQPQH
d_gene: NA
j_gene: TRBJ1-5
v_gene: TRBV7-2

CDR3aa: ASSLGSGLNQPQH
d_gene: NA
j_gene: TRBJ1-5
v_gene: TRBV13

CDR3aa: ASSQALTYEQY
d_gene: NA
j_gene: TRBJ2-7
v_gene: TRBV4-1

CDR3aa: ASSVRLSGDEQF
d_gene: NA
j_gene: TRBJ2-1
v_gene: TRBV9

CDR3aa: ASRGQGHETQY
d_gene: TRBD1
j_gene: TRBJ2-5
v_gene: TRBV5-1

CDR3aa: ASSRGSYNSPLH
d_gene: NA
j_gene: TRBJ1-6
v_gene: TRBV7-2

CDR3aa: ASRNPREATQY
d_gene: TRBD2
j_gene: TRBJ2-5
v_gene: TRBV5-4

CDR3aa: ASNLGGGSTGELF
d_gene: TRBD2
j_gene: TRBJ2-2
v_gene: TRBV9

CDR3aa: ASNPTGGYYGYT
d_gene: TRBD1
j_gene: TRBJ1-2
v_gene: TRBV7-2

CDR3aa: ASSISPGNYGYT
d_gene: NA
j_gene: TRBJ1-2
v_gene: TRBV19

CDR3aa: ASSQDSGGSTEAF
d_gene: NA
j_gene: TRBJ1-1
v_gene: TRBV4-3

CDR3aa: ASSARMWGLYTGELF
d_gene: TRBD2
j_gene: TRBJ2-2
v_gene: TRBV19

CDR3aa: ASRTDRGDGYT
d_gene: TRBD1
j_gene: TRBJ1-2
v_gene: TRBV2

CDR3aa: ASTNGQNYGYT
d_gene: NA
j_gene: TRBJ1-2
v_gene: TRBV18

CDR3aa: ASSDPAGELF
d_gene: NA
j_gene: TRBJ2-2
v_gene: TRBV6-1

CDR3aa: ASRTDRRTEQF
d_gene: TRBD1
j_gene: TRBJ2-1
v_gene: TRBV6-5

CDR3aa: ASSLYLSNNQPQH
d_gene: NA
j_gene: TRBJ1-5
v_gene: TRBV27

CDR3aa: ASSQDRGSPLH
d_gene: NA
j_gene: TRBJ1-6
v_gene: TRBV28

CDR3aa: ASSPQGAYEQY
d_gene: TRBD1
j_gene: TRBJ2-7
v_gene: TRBV5-1

CDR3aa: SAEVTGTGTTYEQY
d_gene: TRBD1
j_gene: TRBJ2-7
v_gene: TRBV29-1

CDR3aa: AWSGQGSYNEQF
d_gene: NA
j_gene: TRBJ2-1
v_gene: TRBV30

CDR3aa: ASRQGTGPQNTEAF
d_gene: TRBD1
j_gene: TRBJ1-1
v_gene: TRBV2

CDR3aa: ASSTRQTLINYGYT
d_gene: NA
j_gene: TRBJ1-2
v_gene: TRBV7-2

CDR3aa: ASSEDRPELF
d_gene: NA
j_gene: TRBJ2-2
v_gene: TRBV2

CDR3aa: ASSTYSGTGDSYEQY
d_gene: TRBD1
j_gene: TRBJ2-7
v_gene: TRBV28

CDR3aa: ASSQEPAGNYGYT
d_gene: NA
j_gene: TRBJ1-2
v_gene: TRBV4-3

CDR3aa: ASSPGATDEQF
d_gene: NA
j_gene: TRBJ2-1
v_gene: TRBV11-3

CDR3aa: ASSLRLLQGRVTEAF
d_gene: NA
j_gene: TRBJ1-1
v_gene: TRBV27

CDR3aa: AISDGGGGADTQY
d_gene: TRBD2
j_gene: TRBJ2-3
v_gene: TRBV10-3

CDR3aa: ASSPSRGFGYGYT
d_gene: NA
j_gene: TRBJ1-2
v_gene: TRBV18